Here is one T cell receptor beta chain with its context. Its specificity is unknown. Germline V gene sequence: CDR1 MGHRA, CDR2 YSYEKL. This CDR3 has 17 amino acids. V was trimmed by 1 base and J by 2 bases, leaving 17 bases between them. This sample was included in a study of cytomegalovirus exposure and HLA in healthy donors. Study-level findings and limits: There were a few CMV-associated chains whose specificity for CMV antigens was confirmed in vitro.

The PCR employed 60 Vbeta primers together with 13 Jbeta primers. The repertoire was sequenced with immunoSEQ multiplex PCR; TCRdb's copy has only in-frame clones and lacks some. The sample lists 100,000 to 150,000 clones, around 80% seen once, with roughly 2% in the top ten. The clonotype was recovered from a middle-aged man in good health and CMV-seronegative. Sequenced material: PBMCs. The gene calls are TRBV4-1 and TRBJ2-5, with D perhaps matching TRBD2 (6 bases). CDR3 protein: CASSQGAAGLAQETQYF. CDR3 DNA sequence: TGCGCCAGCAGCCAAGGTGCGGCGGGGCTAGCACAAGAGACCCAGTACTTC.